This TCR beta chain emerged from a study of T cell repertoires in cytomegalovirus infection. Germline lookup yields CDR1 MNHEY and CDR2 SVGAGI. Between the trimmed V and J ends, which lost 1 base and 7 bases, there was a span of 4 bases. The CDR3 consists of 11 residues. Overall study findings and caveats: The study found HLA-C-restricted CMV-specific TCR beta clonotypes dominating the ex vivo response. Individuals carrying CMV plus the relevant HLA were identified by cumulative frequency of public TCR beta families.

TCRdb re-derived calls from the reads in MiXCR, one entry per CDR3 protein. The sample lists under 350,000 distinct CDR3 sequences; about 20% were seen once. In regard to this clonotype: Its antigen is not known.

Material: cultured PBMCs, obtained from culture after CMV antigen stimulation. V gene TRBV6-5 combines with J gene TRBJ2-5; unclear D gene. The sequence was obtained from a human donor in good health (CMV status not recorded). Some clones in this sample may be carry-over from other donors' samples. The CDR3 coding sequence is TGTGCCAGCAGTTACTTTGGGACCCAGTACTTC. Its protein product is CASSYFGTQYF.